This T cell receptor (beta chain) was observed in a study of vaccination effects on CD4 cells after COVID-19. This clone was seen more than once but under ten times. Its antigen is currently unknown. Profiled with immunoSEQ multiplex PCR; TCRdb holds only in-frame clones, not every one. Among roughly 59,000 clones listed, around four fifths were seen once. Sequencing was preceded by expansion of antigen-specific CD4+ T cells with viral peptide pools in the ViraFEST assay. Culture lasted roughly eleven days before CD4+ T cell isolation. Participants received two doses of either the BNT162b2 or mRNA-1273 vaccine. The TCR originated in a human donor who received a COVID-19 vaccine. The sample was CD4+ T cells from PBMCs cultured with HCoV-OC43 spike peptides, taken after COVID-19 vaccination. Subset meaning: HCoV-OC43 spike overlapping peptide pool stimulation.

CDR3 residues: CASIRLVGGASGNTIYF. CDR3 bases: TGTGCCAGCATTCGTCTGGTCGGAGGCGCTTCTGGAAACACCATATATTTT. The V and J genes are TRBV6-6 and TRBJ1-3; D ambiguous. The CDR3 is 17 residues long. Germline V lookup: CDR1 MNHNY, CDR2 SVGAGI (reference sequence). V was pared by 7 bases and J by 1 base, with 20 bases between.